This TCR beta chain is from a study of post-analysis software for immune sequencing data. Whole-study findings and limits: TRBV5-6, TRBV5-1 and TRBV20-1 were among roughly five TRBV segments more frequent in patients than controls.

TCR beta cDNA libraries had unique molecular identifiers. cDNA molecules numbering roughly 0.5 million came from approximately 1 to 10 million T cells. One entry per CDR3 protein results from TCRdb running MiXCR on the PCR reads. Among hundreds of thousands of distinct CDR3 sequences listed, 36% were seen once. Note on this clonotype: Its antigen is undetermined.

The V and J ends lost 5 bases and 3 bases respectively, with 14 bases between them. Germline V gives CDR1 LNHDA, CDR2 SQIVND (reference sequence). The CDR3 length is 15 residues. Sequenced: blood. This sequence was found in a girl aged 10 to 17 with multiple sclerosis. This chain connects TRBV19 to TRBJ1-5, with a weak D call TRBD1 (6 bases). DNA for the CDR3: TGTGCCAGTAGTCTGGACAGCCTTGACAATCAGCCCCAGCATTTT. This codes for CASSLDSLDNQPQHF. The full variable domain, in which reference TRBV19 and TRBJ1-5 provide the parts outside the CDR3, is DGGITQSPKYLFRKEGQNVTLSCEQNLNHDAMYWYRQDPGQGLRLIYYSQIVNDFQKGDIAEGYSVSREKKESFPLTVTSAQKNPTAFYLCASSLDSLDNQPQHFGDGTRLSIL.